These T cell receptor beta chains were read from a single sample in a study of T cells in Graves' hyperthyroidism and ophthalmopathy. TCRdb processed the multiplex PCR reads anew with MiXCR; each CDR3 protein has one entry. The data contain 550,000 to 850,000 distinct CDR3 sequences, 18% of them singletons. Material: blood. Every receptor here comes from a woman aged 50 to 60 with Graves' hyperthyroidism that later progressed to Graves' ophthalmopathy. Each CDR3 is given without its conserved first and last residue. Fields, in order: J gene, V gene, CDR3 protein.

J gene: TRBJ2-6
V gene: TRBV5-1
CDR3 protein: ASRHTGTGLYSGANVLT

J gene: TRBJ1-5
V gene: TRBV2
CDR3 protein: ASKADRGFNSNQPQH

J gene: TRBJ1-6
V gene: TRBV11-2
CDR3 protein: ASSSLDRGLNSPLH

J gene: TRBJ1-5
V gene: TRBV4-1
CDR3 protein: ASSQSQNQPQH

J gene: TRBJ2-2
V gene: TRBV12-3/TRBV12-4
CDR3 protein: ASSFIDSGELF

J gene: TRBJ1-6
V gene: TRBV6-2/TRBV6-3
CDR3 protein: ASRFISGSDSPLH

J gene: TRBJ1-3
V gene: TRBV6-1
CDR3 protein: ASREQVSSGNTIY

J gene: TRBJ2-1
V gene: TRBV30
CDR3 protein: AWSELGANEQF

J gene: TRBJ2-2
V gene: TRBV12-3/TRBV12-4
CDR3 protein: ASSDRTGRGELF

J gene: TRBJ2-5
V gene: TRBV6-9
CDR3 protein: ASSYVRGGPSGETQY

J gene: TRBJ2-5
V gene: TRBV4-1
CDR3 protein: ASSPRPMETQY

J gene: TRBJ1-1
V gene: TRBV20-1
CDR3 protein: SAREDTEAF

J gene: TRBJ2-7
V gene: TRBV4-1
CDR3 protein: ASSFHSGTGENYEQY

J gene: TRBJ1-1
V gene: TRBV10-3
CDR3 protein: AISESGVTEAF

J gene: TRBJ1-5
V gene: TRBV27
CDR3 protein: ASRPWGTGGKGDQPQH

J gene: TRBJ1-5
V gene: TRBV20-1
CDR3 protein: SARDPGQSNQPQH

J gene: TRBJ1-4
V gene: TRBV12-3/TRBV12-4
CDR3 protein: ASSLKLRQVDDHAGAGKLF

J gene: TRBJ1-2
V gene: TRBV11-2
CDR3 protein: ASSPEGDRLGYT

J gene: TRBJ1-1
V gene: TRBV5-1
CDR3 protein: ASSLVGDYTEAF

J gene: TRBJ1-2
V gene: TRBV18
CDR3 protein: ASSPTRGLDT

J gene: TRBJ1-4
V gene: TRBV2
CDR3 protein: ASRQLNEKLF

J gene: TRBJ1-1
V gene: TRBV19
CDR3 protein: ASRLIGGSTEAF

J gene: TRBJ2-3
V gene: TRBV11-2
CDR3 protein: ASSFAGGKRTDTQY

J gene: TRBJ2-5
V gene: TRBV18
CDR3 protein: ASSPPAGGLKTQY

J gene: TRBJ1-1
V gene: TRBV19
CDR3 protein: ASSIRVRNSNTEAF

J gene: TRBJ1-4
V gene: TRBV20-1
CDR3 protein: SARVGARSEKLF

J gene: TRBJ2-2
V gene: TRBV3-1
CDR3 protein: ASSQTLAGGRSGNTGELF

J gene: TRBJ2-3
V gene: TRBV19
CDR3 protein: AIRGASTDTQY

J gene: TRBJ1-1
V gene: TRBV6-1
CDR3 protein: ASSPTWTAPEAF

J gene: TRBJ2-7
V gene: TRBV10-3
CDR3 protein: AISESRLAASYEQY

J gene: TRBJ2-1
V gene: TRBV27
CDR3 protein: ASSSYTYNEQF

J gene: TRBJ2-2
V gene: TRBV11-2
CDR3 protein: ASSLGTSTGELF

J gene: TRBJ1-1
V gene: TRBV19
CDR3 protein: ASTSGQLNTEAF

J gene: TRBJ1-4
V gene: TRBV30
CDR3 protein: AWSFRKRDEKLF

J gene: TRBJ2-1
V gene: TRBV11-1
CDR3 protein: ASSSPGTSGYYNEQF

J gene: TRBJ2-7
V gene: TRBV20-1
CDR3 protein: SAASNYEQY

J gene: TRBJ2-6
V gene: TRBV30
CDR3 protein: AWSVRGANVLT

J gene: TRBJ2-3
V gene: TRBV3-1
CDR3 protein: ASSQDPRTDTQY

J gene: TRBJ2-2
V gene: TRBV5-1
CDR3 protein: ASSLDQGPTGELF

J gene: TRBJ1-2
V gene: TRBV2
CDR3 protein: ASSPGTGGAGDGYT

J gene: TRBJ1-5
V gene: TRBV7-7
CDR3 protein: ASSSGDRYSNQPQH

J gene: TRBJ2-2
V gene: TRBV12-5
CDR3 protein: ASGLGTTNTGELF

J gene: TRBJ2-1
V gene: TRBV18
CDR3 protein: ASSPQEDNEQF

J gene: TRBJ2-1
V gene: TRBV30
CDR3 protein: AWSVRGDEQF

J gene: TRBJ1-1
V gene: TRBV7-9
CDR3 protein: ASSPPGDRAVKNTEAF

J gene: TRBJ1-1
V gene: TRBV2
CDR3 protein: ASSDILNTEAF

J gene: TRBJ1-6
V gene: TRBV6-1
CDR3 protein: ASIMGGNNSPLH

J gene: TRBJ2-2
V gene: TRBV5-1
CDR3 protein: ASSPRVHSNTGELF

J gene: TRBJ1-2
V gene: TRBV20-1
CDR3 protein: SAREGADYGYT

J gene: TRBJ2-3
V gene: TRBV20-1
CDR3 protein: SARDGSGGASDTQY

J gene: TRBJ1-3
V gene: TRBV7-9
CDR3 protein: ASSLGNRAGNTIY

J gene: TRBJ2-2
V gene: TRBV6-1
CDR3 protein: ASTELAGGPGTGELF

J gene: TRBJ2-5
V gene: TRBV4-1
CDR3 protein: ASSQASLSDRGKETQY

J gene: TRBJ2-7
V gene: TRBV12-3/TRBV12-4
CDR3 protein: ASRAGLGGVYEQY

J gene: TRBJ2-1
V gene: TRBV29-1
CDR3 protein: SVAAAGGFGDEQF